The 21 T cell receptor beta chains below all came from one sample that was sequenced in a study of shared clonotypes between healthy human individuals. Positively selected for CCR7, the CD45RO-negative cells used as naive CD8 cells excluded terminally differentiated effector memory CD45RA+ cells. TCRdb's copy holds only in-frame clones and misses some; the assay was immunoSEQ multiplex PCR. Here the sample spans approximately 650,000 clones, just under 97% being singletons. Source material: naive CD8+ T cells sorted from blood. These receptors were obtained from a woman in her twenties or thirties in good health.

V gene TRBV23-1 combines with J gene TRBJ2-7; D is possibly TRBD1 (5 bases). TRBV23-1 counts as an open reading frame of uncertain function. This CDR3 region has 17 residues. V gave up 0 bases and J gave up 2 bases, with 17 bases separating them. The DNA for the CDR3 is TGCGCCAGCAGTCAATCGGGGAATAGGGGCGCTACCTACGAGCAGTACTTC. Its protein is CASSQSGNRGATYEQYF.

The V gene is TRBV15, the J gene TRBJ2-5; D gene unclear. Trimming pared 6 bases from V and 5 bases from J, leaving 13 bases between. Germline V gene lookup returns CDR1 LNHNV and CDR2 YYDKDF (reference sequence). This CDR3 contains 13 residues. The CDR3 loop is CATRERTFETQYF. The CDR3 coding sequence is TGTGCCACCAGGGAGAGGACGTTCGAGACCCAGTACTTC.

Worth noting for this clone: Additional DNA sequences in this sample encode the identical CDR3. This chain links TRBV5-1 with TRBJ1-1; D uncertain. This CDR3 comprises 13 residues. Germline lookup yields CDR1 SGHRS and CDR2 YFSETQ. V was clipped by 0 bases and J by 1 base, with 4 bases between them. CDR3 DNA sequence: TGCGCCAGCAGCTTGGTCCCGAACACTGAAGCTTTCTTT. It is translated as CASSLVPNTEAFF.

The chain carries TRBV7-9 and TRBJ2-2, with TRBD2 matching 10 bases. V shed 5 bases and J 7 bases; nucleotides not matched to a gene: 10. From germline, CDR1 is SEHNR and CDR2 FQNEAQ (reference sequence). The CDR3 extends over 16 amino acids. The CDR3 reads CASSPASGSSVGELFF. In DNA form, the CDR3 reads TGTGCCAGCAGCCCGGCTAGCGGGAGCTCAGTCGGGGAGCTGTTTTTT.

The chain combines TRBV11-3 with TRBJ2-1, with 8 bases that match TRBD2. CDR1 and CDR2 (germline): SGHNT, YENEEA. This CDR3 region has 15 residues. V lost 1 base, J lost 3 bases, and 2 bases stayed unmatched. The CDR3 spells CASSLAGGSYNEQFF. The CDR3 DNA sequence: TGTGCCAGCAGCTTAGCGGGAGGGAGCTACAATGAGCAGTTCTTC.

The rearrangement joins TRBV13 to TRBJ2-3; a possible D gene is TRBD2 (5 bases). The CDR3 is 15 amino acids. From germline, CDR1 is PRHDT and CDR2 FYEKMQ (reference sequence). Trimming removed 5 bases at V and 0 bases at J, with 12 bases between. The CDR3 DNA is TGTGCCAGCAGCCCTGGAGCGGATAGCACAGATACGCAGTATTTT. Its protein product is CASSPGADSTDTQYF.

This clone has just one count. This rearrangement joins TRBV6-5 to TRBJ2-7; D uncertain. Trimming pared 3 bases from V and 3 bases from J, leaving 12 bases between. The germline gives CDR1 MNHEY, CDR2 SVGAGI. The CDR3 runs 14 residues. CDR3 nucleotides: TGTGCCAGCAGTTATGATCCCGAGTTCTACGAGCAGTACTTC. Translation: CASSYDPEFYEQYF.

This clone has a handful of counts. The gene calls are TRBV5-1 and TRBJ2-3; D unclear. Trimming stripped 0 bases from V and 2 bases from J, with 10 bases between. From germline, CDR1 is SGHRS and CDR2 YFSETQ. The CDR3 length is 15 residues. This CDR3 is CASSLVLPHTDTQYF. For the CDR3, the DNA is TGCGCCAGCAGCTTGGTTCTCCCTCACACAGATACGCAGTATTTT.

The chain links TRBV30 to TRBJ2-3; the D is unclear. The germline CDR1 and CDR2 sequences are GTSNPN and SVGIG (reference sequence). The V gene lost 0 bases and the J gene lost 1 base, with 5 bases spanning the gap. The CDR3 length is 13 residues. CDR3 coding DNA: TGTGCCTGGAGTGTAATGGGCACAGATACGCAGTATTTT. This gives the protein CAWSVMGTDTQYF.

As for this clone: Additional DNA sequences in this sample encode the identical CDR3. The V call is TRBV27, the J call TRBJ2-7; D possibly corresponds to TRBD2 (6 bases). In germline, CDR1 is MNHEY, CDR2 SMNVEV (reference sequence). V shed 6 bases and J shed 1 base, with 7 bases lying between them. This CDR3 has 12 residues. As DNA, the CDR3 is TGTGCCAGCAGGGGACTTTCCTACGAGCAGTACTTC. Its translation: CASRGLSYEQYF.

The V and J genes are TRBV18 and TRBJ2-7; no clear D gene. The CDR3 is 14 amino acids. The germline CDR1 and CDR2 sequences are KGHSH and LQKENI. With 3 bases removed from V and 1 base from J, the gap between germline ends came to 10 bases. This CDR3 reads CASSPPTPSYEQYF. The CDR3 nucleotides are TGTGCCAGCTCACCGCCGACACCTTCCTACGAGCAGTACTTC.

The chain combines TRBV6-5 with TRBJ2-3; 11 nucleotides agree with TRBD1. With V trimmed by 6 bases and J by 5 bases, 7 bases remained unmatched. The CDR3 loop spans 15 amino acids. Per germline, CDR1 MNHEY and CDR2 SVGAGI. In DNA, the CDR3 is TGTGCCAGCAGCCGGACAGGGGGCACGGGAGATACGCAGTATTTT. Translation gives CASSRTGGTGDTQYF.

A note on this clone: Other nucleotide sequences in the sample specify the same CDR3. V is TRBV27 and J is TRBJ2-1, with 13 bases aligning to TRBD2. Per germline, CDR1 MNHEY and CDR2 SMNVEV (reference sequence). V lost 6 bases and J lost 7; bases outside the gene matches: 6. CDR3 length: 15 residues. The CDR3 DNA reads as TGTGCCAGCAGCCCCGGGACTAGCGGGATAAATGAGCAGTTCTTC. This translates into CASSPGTSGINEQFF.

The chain is built from TRBV5-1 and TRBJ2-1, with D uncertain. Germline CDR1 reads SGHRS; CDR2 reads YFSETQ. The germline V and J ends were trimmed by 2 bases and 7 bases, with 10 bases remaining between them. The CDR3 is 13 amino acids. The CDR3 spells CASSFRVGNEQFF. The CDR3 DNA follows: TGCGCCAGCAGCTTTAGGGTAGGAAATGAGCAGTTCTTC.

The V gene is TRBV25-1, the J gene TRBJ1-2; no clear D. The CDR3 sequence is 13 residues long. Looked up from germline, CDR1 is MGHDK and CDR2 is SYGVNS. Between the trimmed V and J ends, which lost 5 bases and 7 bases, there was a span of 14 bases. The CDR3 bases are TGTGCCAGCAGTTACCGACGGGATTCTGGCTACACCTTC. It is translated as CASSYRRDSGYTF.

This chain uses TRBV7-6 with TRBJ2-1; TRBD1 agrees at 9 bases. The V segment lost 6 bases and the J segment 6 bases; nucleotides outside the gene matches: 6. The CDR3 totals 14 residues. The germline CDR1 and CDR2 sequences are SGHVS and FNYEAQ. In nucleotides, the CDR3 is TGTGCCAGCAGGGACCTGGGACAGGGCAATGAGCAGTTCTTC. Its translation is CASRDLGQGNEQFF.

The chain recombines TRBV27 with TRBJ2-7; 8 nucleotides line up with TRBD1. J gave up 0 bases and V 5 bases, and 9 bases lay outside the gene matches. Germline loops: CDR1 MNHEY, CDR2 SMNVEV (reference sequence). This CDR3 has 16 residues. CDR3: CASSPSTGQVSYEQYF. The CDR3 DNA is TGTGCCAGCAGTCCCTCGACGGGACAGGTCTCCTACGAGCAGTACTTC.

This sequence joins TRBV11-3 and TRBJ2-3, with D hard to call. Germline V gene data show CDR1 as SGHNT and CDR2 as YENEEA. The CDR3 runs to 14 residues. V shed 0 bases and J shed 6 bases, with 10 bases lying between them. The CDR3 DNA reads as TGTGCCAGCAGCTTAGATGAAGGCTCCGATACGCAGTATTTT. It yields the protein CASSLDEGSDTQYF.

The V and J genes are TRBV28 and TRBJ2-3; the match to TRBD1 covers 7 bases. CDR3 size: 16 residues. The V gene end was trimmed by 6 bases and the J gene end by 4 bases; junction bases not matched to a gene: 13. Germline CDR1 MDHEN, CDR2 SYDVKM. The CDR3 DNA follows: TGTGCCAGCAGGAGTCTCGAGACAGGGAGCTCAGATACGCAGTATTTT. This translates into CASRSLETGSSDTQYF.

The chain uses TRBV7-9 and TRBJ2-1, with 7 bases identical to TRBD2. The CDR3 covers 15 residues. V trimming: 0 bases; J trimming: 3 bases; junction bases outside the gene matches: 2. Germline CDR1 is SEHNR and CDR2 is FQNEAQ (reference sequence). The CDR3 nucleotides are TGTGCCAGCAGCTTAGCGGGAGGGTTCTACAATGAGCAGTTCTTC. Translating gives CASSLAGGFYNEQFF.

This chain connects TRBV28 to TRBJ1-1; 7 positions agree with TRBD1. Per germline, CDR1 MDHEN and CDR2 SYDVKM. This CDR3 spans 14 amino acids. The trim removed 2 bases at V and 5 bases at J, leaving 5 bases unmatched. The CDR3 DNA sequence: TGTGCCAGCAGTTTAGGTAACAGGGGAACTGAAGCTTTCTTT. Translation: CASSLGNRGTEAFF.